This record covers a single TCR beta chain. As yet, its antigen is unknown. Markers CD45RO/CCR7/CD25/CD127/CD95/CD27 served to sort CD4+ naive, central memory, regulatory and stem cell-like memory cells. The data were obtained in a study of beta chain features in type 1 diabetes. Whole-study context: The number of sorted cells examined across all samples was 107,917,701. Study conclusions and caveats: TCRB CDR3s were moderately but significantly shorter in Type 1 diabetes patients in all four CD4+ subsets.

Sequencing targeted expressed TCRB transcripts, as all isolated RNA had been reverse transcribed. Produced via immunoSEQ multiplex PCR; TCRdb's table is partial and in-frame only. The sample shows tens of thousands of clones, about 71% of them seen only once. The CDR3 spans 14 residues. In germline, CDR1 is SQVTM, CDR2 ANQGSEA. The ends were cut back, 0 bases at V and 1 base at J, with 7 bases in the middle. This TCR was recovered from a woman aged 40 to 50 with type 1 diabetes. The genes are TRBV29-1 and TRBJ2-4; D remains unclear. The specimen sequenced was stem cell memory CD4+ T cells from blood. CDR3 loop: CSVEEQSAKNIQYF. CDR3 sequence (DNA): TGCAGCGTTGAAGAGCAGTCTGCCAAAAACATTCAGTACTTC. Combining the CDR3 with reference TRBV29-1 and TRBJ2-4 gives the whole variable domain SAVISQKPSRDICQRGTSLTIQCQVDSQVTMMFWYRQQPGQSLTLIATANQGSEATYESGFVIDKFPISRPNLTFSTLTVSNMSPEDSSIYLCSVEEQSAKNIQYFGAGTRLSVL.